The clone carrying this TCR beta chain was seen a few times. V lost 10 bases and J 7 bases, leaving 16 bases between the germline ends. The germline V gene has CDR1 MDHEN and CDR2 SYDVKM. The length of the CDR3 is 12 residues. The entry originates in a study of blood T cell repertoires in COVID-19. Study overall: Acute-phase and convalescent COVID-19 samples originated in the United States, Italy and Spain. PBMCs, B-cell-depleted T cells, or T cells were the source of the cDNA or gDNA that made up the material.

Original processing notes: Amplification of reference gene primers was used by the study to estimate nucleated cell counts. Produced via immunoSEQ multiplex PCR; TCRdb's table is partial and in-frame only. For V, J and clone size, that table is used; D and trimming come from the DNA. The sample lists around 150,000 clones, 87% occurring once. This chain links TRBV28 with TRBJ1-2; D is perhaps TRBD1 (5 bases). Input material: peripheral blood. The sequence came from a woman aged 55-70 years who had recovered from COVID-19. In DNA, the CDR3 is TGTGCCATCCTTCAAGGGGTTCGTGGCTACACCTTC. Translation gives CAILQGVRGYTF.